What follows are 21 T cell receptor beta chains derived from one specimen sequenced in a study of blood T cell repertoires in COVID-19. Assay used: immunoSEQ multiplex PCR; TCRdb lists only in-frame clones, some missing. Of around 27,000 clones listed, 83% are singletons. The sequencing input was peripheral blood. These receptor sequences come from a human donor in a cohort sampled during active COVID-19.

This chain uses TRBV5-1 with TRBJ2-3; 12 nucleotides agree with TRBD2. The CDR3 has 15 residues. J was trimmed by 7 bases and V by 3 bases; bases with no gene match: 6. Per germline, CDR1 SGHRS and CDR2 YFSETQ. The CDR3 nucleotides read TGCGCCAGCAGCTACCTAGCGGGGGGGAGTTATACGCAGTATTTT. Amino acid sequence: CASSYLAGGSYTQYF.

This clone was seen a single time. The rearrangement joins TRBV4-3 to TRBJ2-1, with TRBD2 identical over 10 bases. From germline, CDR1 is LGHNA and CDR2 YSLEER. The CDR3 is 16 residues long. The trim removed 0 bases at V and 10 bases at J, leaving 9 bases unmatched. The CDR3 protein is CASSQDRPSGRGEQFF. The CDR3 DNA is TGCGCCAGCAGCCAAGATCGGCCTAGCGGGAGAGGGGAGCAGTTCTTC.

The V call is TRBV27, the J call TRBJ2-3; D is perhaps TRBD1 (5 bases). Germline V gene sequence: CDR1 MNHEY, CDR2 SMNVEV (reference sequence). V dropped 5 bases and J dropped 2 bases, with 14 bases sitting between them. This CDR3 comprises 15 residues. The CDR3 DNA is TGTGCCAGCAGTAAAATGCGGACAAACACAGATACGCAGTATTTT. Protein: CASSKMRTNTDTQYF.

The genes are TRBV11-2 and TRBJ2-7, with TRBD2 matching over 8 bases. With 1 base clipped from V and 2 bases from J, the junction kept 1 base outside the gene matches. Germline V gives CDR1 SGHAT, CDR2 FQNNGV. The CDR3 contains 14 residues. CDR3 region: CASSLGLATYEQYF. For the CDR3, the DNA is TGTGCCAGCAGCTTAGGACTAGCGACCTACGAGCAGTACTTC. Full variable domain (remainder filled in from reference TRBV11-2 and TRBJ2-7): EAGVAQSPRYKIIEKRQSVAFWCNPISGHATLYWYQQILGQGPKLLIQFQNNGVVDDSQLPKDRFSAERLKGVDSTLKIQPAKLEDSAVYLCASSLGLATYEQYFGPGTRLTVT.

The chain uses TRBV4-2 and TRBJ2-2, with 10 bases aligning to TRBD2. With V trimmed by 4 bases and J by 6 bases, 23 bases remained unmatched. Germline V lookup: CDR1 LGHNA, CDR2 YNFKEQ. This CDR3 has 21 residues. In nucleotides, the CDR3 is TGTGCCAGCAGCCCAGGCTTCGAACTAGCGGGAAGTAGGGAAACCTCCGGGGAGCTGTTTTTT. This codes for CASSPGFELAGSRETSGELFF.

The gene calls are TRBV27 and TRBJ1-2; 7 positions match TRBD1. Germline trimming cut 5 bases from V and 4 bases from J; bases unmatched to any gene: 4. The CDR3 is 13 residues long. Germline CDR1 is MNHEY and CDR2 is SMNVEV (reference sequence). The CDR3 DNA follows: TGTGCCAGCAGTCGACAGGGCCCCTATGGCTACACCTTC. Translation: CASSRQGPYGYTF.

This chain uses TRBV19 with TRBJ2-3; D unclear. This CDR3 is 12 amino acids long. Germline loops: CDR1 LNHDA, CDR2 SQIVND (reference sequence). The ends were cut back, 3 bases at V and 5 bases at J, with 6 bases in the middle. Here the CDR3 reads CASSIGRDTQYF. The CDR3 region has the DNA TGTGCCAGTAGTATTGGCCGAGATACGCAGTATTTT.

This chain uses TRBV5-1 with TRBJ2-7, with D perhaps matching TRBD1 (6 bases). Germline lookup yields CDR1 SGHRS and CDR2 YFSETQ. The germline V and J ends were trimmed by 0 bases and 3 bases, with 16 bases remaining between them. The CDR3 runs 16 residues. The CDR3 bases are TGCGCCAGCAGCTTGGAGCGGACAGACCGAATCTACGAGCAGTACTTC. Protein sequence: CASSLERTDRIYEQYF.

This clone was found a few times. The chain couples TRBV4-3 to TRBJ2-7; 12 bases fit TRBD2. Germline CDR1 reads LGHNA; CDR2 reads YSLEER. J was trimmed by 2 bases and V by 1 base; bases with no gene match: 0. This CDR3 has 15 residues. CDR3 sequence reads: CASSQGTSGTYEQYF. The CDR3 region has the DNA TGCGCCAGCAGCCAAGGGACTAGCGGGACCTACGAGCAGTACTTC.

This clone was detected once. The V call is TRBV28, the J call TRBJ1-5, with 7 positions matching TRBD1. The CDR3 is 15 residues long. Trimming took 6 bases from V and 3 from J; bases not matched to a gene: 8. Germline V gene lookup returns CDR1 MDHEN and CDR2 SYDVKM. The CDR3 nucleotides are TGTGCCAGCAGAAGGATGGGACAGTCCAATCAGCCCCAGCATTTT. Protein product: CASRRMGQSNQPQHF.

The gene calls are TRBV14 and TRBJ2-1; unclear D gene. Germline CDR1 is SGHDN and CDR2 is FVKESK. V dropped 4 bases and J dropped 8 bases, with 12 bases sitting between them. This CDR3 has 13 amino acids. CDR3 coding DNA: TGTGCCAGCAGCCCCAGGAAGTTCGATGAGCAGTTCTTC. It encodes CASSPRKFDEQFF. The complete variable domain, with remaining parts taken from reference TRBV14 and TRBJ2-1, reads EAGVTQFPSHSVIEKGQTVTLRCDPISGHDNLYWYRRVMGKEIKFLLHFVKESKQDESGMPNNRFLAERTGGTYSTLKVQPAELEDSGVYFCASSPRKFDEQFFGPGTRLTVL.

The CDR3 DNA is TGTGCCAGCAGTTTAGCGGGGGGCACTGAAGCTTTCTTT. It translates to CASSLAGGTEAFF. J is TRBJ1-1 and V is TRBV12-3 or TRBV12-4; D perhaps matches TRBD1 (5 bases). The CDR3 has 13 residues. Trimming stripped 0 bases from V and 4 bases from J, with 6 bases between.

The CDR3 region has the DNA TGTGCCAGTAGTATAGAGGGCAGCGGCTACACCTTC. Translation: CASSIEGSGYTF. J is TRBJ1-2 and V is TRBV19; no definite D call. CDR1 is LNHDA, CDR2 SQIVND, per germline (reference sequence). V was trimmed by 0 bases and J by 8 bases, leaving 7 bases between them. The CDR3 has 12 residues.

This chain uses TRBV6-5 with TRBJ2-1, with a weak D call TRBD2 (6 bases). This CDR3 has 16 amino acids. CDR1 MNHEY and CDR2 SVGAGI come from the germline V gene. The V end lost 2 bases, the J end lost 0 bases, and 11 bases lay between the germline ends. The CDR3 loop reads CASSYVAGSSYNEQFF. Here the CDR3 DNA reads TGTGCCAGCAGTTACGTGGCGGGGAGCTCCTACAATGAGCAGTTCTTC.

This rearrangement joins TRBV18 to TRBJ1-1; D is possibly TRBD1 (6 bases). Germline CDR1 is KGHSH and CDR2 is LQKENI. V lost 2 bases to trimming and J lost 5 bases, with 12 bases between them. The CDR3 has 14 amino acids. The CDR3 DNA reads TGTGCCAGCTCACCAAGGACAGTGGAGACTGAAGCTTTCTTT. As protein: CASSPRTVETEAFF. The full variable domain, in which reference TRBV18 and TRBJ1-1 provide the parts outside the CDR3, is NAGVMQNPRHLVRRRGQEARLRCSPMKGHSHVYWYRQLPEEGLKFMVYLQKENIIDESGMPKERFSAEFPKEGPSILRIQQVVRGDSAAYFCASSPRTVETEAFFGQGTRLTVV.

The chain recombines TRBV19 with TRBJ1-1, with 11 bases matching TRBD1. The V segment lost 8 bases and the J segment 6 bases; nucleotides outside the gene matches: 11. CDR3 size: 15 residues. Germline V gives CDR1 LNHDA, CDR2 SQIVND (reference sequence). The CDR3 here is CASFITGTGGSEAFF. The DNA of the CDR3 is TGTGCCAGTTTCATAACCGGGACAGGGGGTTCTGAAGCTTTCTTT.

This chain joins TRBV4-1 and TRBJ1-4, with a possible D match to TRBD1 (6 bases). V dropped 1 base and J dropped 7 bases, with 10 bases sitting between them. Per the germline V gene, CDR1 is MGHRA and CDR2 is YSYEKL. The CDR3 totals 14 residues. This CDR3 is CASSQGHRVEKLFF. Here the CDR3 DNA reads TGCGCCAGCAGCCAAGGGCACAGGGTTGAAAAACTGTTTTTT.

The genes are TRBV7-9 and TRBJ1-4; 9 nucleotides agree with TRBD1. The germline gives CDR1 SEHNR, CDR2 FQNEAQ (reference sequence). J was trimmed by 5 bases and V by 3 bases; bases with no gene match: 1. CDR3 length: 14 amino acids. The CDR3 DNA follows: TGTGCCAGCAGCTTCGGGACAGGGAATGAAAAACTGTTTTTT. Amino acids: CASSFGTGNEKLFF.

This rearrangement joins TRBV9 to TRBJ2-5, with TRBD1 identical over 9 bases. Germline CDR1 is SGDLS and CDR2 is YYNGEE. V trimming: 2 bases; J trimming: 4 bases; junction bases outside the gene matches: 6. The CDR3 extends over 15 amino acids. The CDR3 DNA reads TGTGCCAGCAGCGTGGCCGGGACAGGGATAGAGACCCAGTACTTC. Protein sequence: CASSVAGTGIETQYF.

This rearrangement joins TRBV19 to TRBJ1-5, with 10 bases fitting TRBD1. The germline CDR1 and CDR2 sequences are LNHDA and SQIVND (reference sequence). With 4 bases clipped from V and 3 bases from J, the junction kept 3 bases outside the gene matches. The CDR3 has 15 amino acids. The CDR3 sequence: CASSKTGGNNQPQHF. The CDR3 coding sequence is TGTGCCAGTAGTAAGACAGGGGGCAACAATCAGCCCCAGCATTTT.

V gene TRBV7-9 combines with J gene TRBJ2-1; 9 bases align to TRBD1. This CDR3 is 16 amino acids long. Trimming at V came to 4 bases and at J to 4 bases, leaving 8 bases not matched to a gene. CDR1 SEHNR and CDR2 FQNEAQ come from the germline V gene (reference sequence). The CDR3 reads CASSSTGGVRYNEQFF. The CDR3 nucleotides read TGTGCCAGCAGCTCAACAGGGGGCGTACGTTACAATGAGCAGTTCTTC.